Listed here are 32 T cell receptor beta chains from one sample, sequenced in a study of T cells in Graves' hyperthyroidism and ophthalmopathy. The investigators amplified TCR beta CDR3 regions from RNA transcripts. HTBI primers were employed in a first-round RT-PCR of the TCR CDR3. TCRdb reanalysed the multiplex PCR reads using MiXCR and keeps one entry per CDR3 protein. In the table there are a few hundred thousand distinct CDR3 sequences, around 16% of which are singletons. Sequencing was performed on blood. Receptors originate from a woman under 30 with Graves' hyperthyroidism that later progressed to Graves' ophthalmopathy.

This clonotype turned up a few times. This chain links TRBV10-3 with TRBJ2-3, with a possible D match to TRBD1 (5 bases). The CDR3 has 13 amino acids. V shed 6 bases and J shed 3 bases, with 10 bases lying between them. Germline-derived CDR1 and CDR2 are ENHRY and SYGVKD. The CDR3 DNA reads TGTGCCATCAGAGCCAGGGTGACAGATACGCAGTATTTT. Translated: CAIRARVTDTQYF.

The chain couples TRBV6-7 to TRBJ2-1, with TRBD1 matching 8 bases. TRBV6-7 is identified as an open reading frame with a role that is uncertain. The ends lost 2 bases at V and 7 bases at J; junction bases unmatched: 10. CDR3 length: 16 amino acids. The CDR3 coding sequence is TGTGCCAGCAGTTACATTGGCAGGGGGCTTGTGAATGAGCAGTTCTTC. It is translated as CASSYIGRGLVNEQFF.

This clonotype was seen at least ten times. The rearrangement uses TRBV9 and TRBJ2-1; 7 nucleotides line up with TRBD1. Losses at the gene ends were 0 bases for V and 6 bases for J; bases not matched to a gene: 6. The CDR3 sequence is 15 residues long. Germline V gene sequence: CDR1 SGDLS, CDR2 YYNGEE. CDR3 DNA: TGTGCCAGCAGCGTAGGGACAGGCGGTGGCAATGAGCAGTTCTTC. It is translated as CASSVGTGGGNEQFF.

Many counts were recorded for this clonotype. V usage is TRBV28 and J usage is TRBJ2-7, with 10 bases lining up with TRBD1. Unmatched junction bases numbered 10, after V lost 4 bases and J lost 1 base. Germline V lookup: CDR1 MDHEN, CDR2 SYDVKM. The CDR3 is made up of 17 amino acids. The CDR3 reads CASSSSRQGAHSYEQYF. DNA for the CDR3: TGTGCCAGCAGTTCCTCACGACAGGGGGCACATTCCTACGAGCAGTACTTC. Full variable domain (remainder filled in from reference TRBV28 and TRBJ2-7): DVKVTQSSRYLVKRTGEKVFLECVQDMDHENMFWYRQDPGLGLRLIYFSYDVKMKEKGDIPEGYSVSREKKERFSLILESASTNQTSMYLCASSSSRQGAHSYEQYFGPGTRLTVT.

This clonotype came up many times. In DNA form, the CDR3 reads TGTGCCAGCAGTTACGGGATCCGTCTAAGCCCCTACGAGCAGTACTTC. Protein: CASSYGIRLSPYEQYF. V is TRBV6-6 and J is TRBJ2-7; D gene uncertain. The V gene's germline CDR1 is MNHNY and CDR2 SVGAGI (reference sequence). V lost 2 bases and J lost 2, with 16 bases in between. The CDR3 covers 16 residues.

This clonotype showed up many times. The chain is built from TRBV3-1 and TRBJ2-7; TRBD1 matches at 7 bases. The V gene end was trimmed by 2 bases and the J gene end by 1 base; junction bases not matched to a gene: 2. CDR1 is LGHDT and CDR2 is YNNKEL in the germline V gene (reference sequence). This CDR3 region has 14 residues. The DNA for the CDR3 is TGTGCCAGCAGCCAACCGGGACAGTCCTACGAGCAGTACTTC. Residues: CASSQPGQSYEQYF.

This clonotype was counted only a few times. V usage is TRBV13 and J usage is TRBJ2-1; D remains ambiguous. Per germline, CDR1 PRHDT and CDR2 FYEKMQ (reference sequence). The ends were cut back, 5 bases at V and 8 bases at J, with 22 bases in the middle. This CDR3 is built from 16 residues. The CDR3 region has the DNA TGTGCCAGCAGCCTCTCGGACGGCAGAGCATACGATGAGCAGTTCTTC. This gives the protein CASSLSDGRAYDEQFF.

The gene calls are TRBV9 and TRBJ2-1; TRBD2 aligns across 9 bases. Germline-derived CDR1 and CDR2 are SGDLS and YYNGEE. This CDR3 spans 15 amino acids. J was trimmed by 4 bases and V by 5 bases; bases with no gene match: 7. CDR3 loop: CASSVGLAIYNEQFF. DNA for the CDR3: TGTGCCAGCAGTGTTGGACTAGCGATTTACAATGAGCAGTTCTTC. Based on the CDR3 plus reference TRBV9 and TRBJ2-1, the full variable domain is DSGVTQTPKHLITATGQRVTLRCSPRSGDLSVYWYQQSLDQGLQFLIQYYNGEERAKGNILERFSAQQFPDLHSELNLSSLELGDSALYFCASSVGLAIYNEQFFGPGTRLTVL.

This clonotype showed up just a few times. J is TRBJ2-2 and V is TRBV4-1, with no clear D. The V end was cut by 3 bases, the J end by 0 bases, with 8 bases between. This CDR3 comprises 15 residues. CDR1 MGHRA and CDR2 YSYEKL come from the germline V gene. CDR3 in amino acids: CASSQFWANTGELFF. In DNA form, the CDR3 reads TGCGCCAGCAGCCAGTTCTGGGCGAACACCGGGGAGCTGTTTTTT.

This clonotype was picked up many times. The CDR3 sequence is CASSAPDGTGDEQYF. The CDR3 nucleotides read TGTGCCAGCAGCGCCCCGGACGGGACAGGGGACGAGCAGTACTTC. The chain has TRBV5-5 and TRBJ2-7; 10 positions match TRBD1. Germline V gives CDR1 SGHKS, CDR2 YYEKEE (reference sequence). V lost 4 bases to trimming and J lost 5 bases; unmatched junction nucleotides: 9. This CDR3 is 15 amino acids long.

This clonotype was seen only a few times. The chain couples TRBV7-8 to TRBJ2-7, with D possibly matching TRBD2 (6 bases). Germline V gene data show CDR1 as SGHVS and CDR2 as FQNEAQ. V lost 5 bases to trimming and J lost 1 base, with 9 bases between them. The CDR3 loop spans 13 amino acids. The CDR3 DNA reads as TGTGCCAGCAGCCGTCGGGGGTCCTACGAGCAGTACTTC. Translation gives CASSRRGSYEQYF. Filled out from reference TRBV7-8 and TRBJ2-7, the complete variable domain reads GAGVSQSPRYKVAKRGQDVALRCDPISGHVSLFWYQQALGQGPEFLTYFQNEAQLDKSGLPSDRFFAERPEGSVSTLKIQRTQQEDSAVYLCASSRRGSYEQYFGPGTRLTVT.

The sample holds a few counts of this clonotype. The chain uses TRBV20-1 and TRBJ1-3, with TRBD1 matching 7 bases. This CDR3 is built from 13 residues. The V and J ends lost 3 bases and 2 bases, in that order; junction bases with no gene match: 1. Germline CDR1 reads DFQATT; CDR2 reads SNEGSKA (reference sequence). CDR3 sequence (DNA): TGCAGTGCTAGGACAGGGCCTGGAAACACCATATATTTT. Its protein product is CSARTGPGNTIYF.

This clonotype was seen repeatedly, ten times or more. The rearrangement joins TRBV28 to TRBJ1-5, with D maybe TRBD1 (5 bases). The CDR3 runs 16 residues. Germline CDR1 MDHEN, CDR2 SYDVKM. V was shortened by 3 bases and J by 9 bases, with 21 bases between the two germline ends. The CDR3 region is CASSLFRAGVSRPQHF. The CDR3 bases are TGTGCCAGCAGTTTGTTCAGGGCCGGCGTTTCGAGGCCCCAGCATTTT. Complete variable domain (other parts from reference TRBV28 and TRBJ1-5): DVKVTQSSRYLVKRTGEKVFLECVQDMDHENMFWYRQDPGLGLRLIYFSYDVKMKEKGDIPEGYSVSREKKERFSLILESASTNQTSMYLCASSLFRAGVSRPQHFGDGTRLSIL.

This clonotype has a handful of counts. The chain has TRBV14 and TRBJ2-7; D is perhaps TRBD2 (6 bases). Germline V CDR1 and CDR2: SGHDN, FVKESK. This CDR3 is built from 15 residues. V shed 3 bases and J shed 2 bases, with 14 bases lying between them. The CDR3 DNA reads as TGTGCCAGCAGCCAGACTAGGGAAATTACCTACGAGCAGTACTTC. As protein: CASSQTREITYEQYF.

The CDR3 DNA reads TGTGCCAGCAGTATAGACAGGGATGCTGATTCACCCCTCCACTTT. Encoded protein: CASSIDRDADSPLHF. This chain links TRBV27 with TRBJ1-6; 7 nucleotides agree with TRBD1. The CDR3 covers 15 residues. After removal of 5 bases from V and 8 bases from J, the junction contained 9 bases not matched to a gene. Germline V lookup: CDR1 MNHEY, CDR2 SMNVEV (reference sequence).

This clonotype appeared many times. The rearrangement links TRBV29-1 to TRBJ2-1; 7 bases fit TRBD2. The CDR3 loop spans 13 amino acids. Germline V gives CDR1 SQVTM, CDR2 ANQGSEA. Trimming took 5 bases from V and 8 from J; bases not matched to a gene: 9. The CDR3 DNA sequence: TGCAGCGTTTTCAGCGGGAAGAGCTATGAGCAGTTCTTC. Its translation is CSVFSGKSYEQFF.

The chain has TRBV19 and TRBJ2-1; D possibly matches TRBD1 or TRBD2 (5 bases each). CDR3 length: 13 amino acids. Between the trimmed V and J ends, which lost 7 bases and 9 bases, there was a span of 16 bases. The V gene's germline CDR1 is LNHDA and CDR2 SQIVND (reference sequence). The CDR3 sequence is CASTGTRRGEQFF. Here the CDR3 DNA reads TGTGCCAGTACGGGGACCCGCCGCGGTGAGCAGTTCTTC.

This clonotype occurred a few times. Compared with germline, one end of the junction differs, possibly owing to a read error. The genes are TRBV28 and TRBJ1-5; D is possibly TRBD1 (6 bases). Per the germline V gene, CDR1 is MDHEN and CDR2 is SYDVKM. This CDR3 is built from 17 residues. The DNA for the CDR3 is TGTGCCGGCAGTTCTCCCCGACAGGTTTTTAGCAATCAGCCCCAGCATTTT. Translated, it gives CAGSSPRQVFSNQPQHF.

This clonotype has at least ten counts. The chain employs TRBV20-1 and TRBJ2-1; D ambiguous. V was pared by 2 bases and J by 0 bases, with 14 bases between. The CDR3 consists of 16 residues. Germline assignment: CDR1 DFQATT and CDR2 SNEGSKA (reference sequence). This CDR3 reads CSARPSTYSSYNEQFF. In DNA, the CDR3 is TGCAGTGCTAGACCCAGTACCTATAGCTCCTACAATGAGCAGTTCTTC.

This clonotype was recorded at least ten times. The CDR3, as DNA: TGTGCCAGCAGCCGTGGGGGGGTCTACGAGCAGTACTTC. As protein: CASSRGGVYEQYF. The gene calls are TRBV3-1 and TRBJ2-7, with 7 nucleotides matching TRBD2. Germline loops: CDR1 LGHDT, CDR2 YNNKEL (reference sequence). There are 13 residues in the CDR3. Trimming removed 4 bases from V and 3 bases from J; junction bases left unmatched: 3.

The V and J genes are TRBV6-1 and TRBJ1-2, with D unresolved. Trimming stripped 5 bases from V and 6 bases from J, with 19 bases between. CDR1 and CDR2 from the germline V gene are MNHNS and SASEGT. The CDR3 is 15 residues long. CDR3 bases: TGTGCCAGCAGTCGCCTTTTAGGAAAGAGGGATGGCTACACCTTC. This sequence encodes CASSRLLGKRDGYTF.

There are many counts of this clonotype. The chain carries TRBV29-1 and TRBJ2-7, with TRBD1 matching 9 bases. Trimming took 6 bases from V and 3 from J; bases not matched to a gene: 15. Germline values: CDR1 SQVTM, CDR2 ANQGSEA. The CDR3 length is 16 residues. CDR3 amino acids: CSVAADGTGSLYEQYF. The CDR3 DNA follows: TGCAGCGTCGCTGCCGACGGGACAGGGTCCCTCTACGAGCAGTACTTC.

A word on this clonotype: A clone one base away is much larger, so this may be a read error. For the CDR3, the DNA is TGTGCCACCTCGCGTGGGGGCGTAGGCAACACTGAAGCTTTCTTT. It translates to CATSRGGVGNTEAFF. The chain employs TRBV28 and TRBJ1-1; a weak D match, TRBD1 (6 bases). The germline gives CDR1 MDHEN, CDR2 SYDVKM. The CDR3 totals 15 residues. The V and J ends lost 10 bases and 2 bases respectively, with 20 bases between them.

This clonotype was counted only a few times. V usage is TRBV11-2 and J usage is TRBJ2-7, with 11 bases fitting TRBD1. Germline-derived CDR1 and CDR2 are SGHAT and FQNNGV. The CDR3 is 15 amino acids. J gave up 4 bases and V 4 bases, and 6 bases lay outside the gene matches. The CDR3 protein is CASSSPGQGEYEQYF. The CDR3 coding sequence is TGTGCCAGCAGCTCGCCGGGACAGGGGGAGTACGAGCAGTACTTC.

In its sample, this clonotype was seen many times. The rearrangement joins TRBV18 to TRBJ1-1; D ambiguous. V was clipped by 2 bases and J by 1 base, with 8 bases between them. CDR3 length: 14 residues. Per the germline V gene, CDR1 is KGHSH and CDR2 is LQKENI. The CDR3 is CASSPNPWNTEAFF. DNA for the CDR3: TGTGCCAGCTCACCAAACCCCTGGAACACTGAAGCTTTCTTT.

This clonotype was seen ten or more times. V gene TRBV28 combines with J gene TRBJ2-5, with 10 bases aligning to TRBD1. CDR1 and CDR2 from the germline V gene are MDHEN and SYDVKM. V gave up 3 bases and J gave up 5 bases; unmatched junction bases: 3. The length of the CDR3 is 14 residues. CDR3 nucleotides: TGTGCCAGCAGTTTTGGGGACAGGGGTGAGACCCAGTACTTC. It is translated as CASSFGDRGETQYF.

V and J are TRBV27 and TRBJ2-4; 9 nucleotides agree with TRBD2. CDR3 length: 12 residues. Losses at the gene ends were 4 bases for V and 15 bases for J; bases not matched to a gene: 7. Per germline, CDR1 MNHEY and CDR2 SMNVEV (reference sequence). CDR3 in DNA: TGTGCCAGCAGTTCGGGACTAGCAGGAGTGTACTTC. Its protein product is CASSSGLAGVYF.

This clonotype has a count of ten or more. The chain has TRBV6-5 and TRBJ2-5; weak D call: TRBD2 (6 bases). Per germline, CDR1 MNHEY and CDR2 SVGAGI. The CDR3 sequence is 15 residues long. V dropped 0 bases and J dropped 1 base, with 9 bases sitting between them. The DNA for the CDR3 is TGTGCCAGCAGTTACTCGGGGGGTATCCAAGAGACCCAGTACTTC. It codes for CASSYSGGIQETQYF.

This clonotype has at least ten counts. V gene TRBV28 combines with J gene TRBJ1-1, with D perhaps matching TRBD1 (6 bases). The germline V gene has CDR1 MDHEN and CDR2 SYDVKM. The CDR3 is 14 residues long. Deletions cut 2 bases from V and 6 bases from J, with 13 bases between. Written as DNA, the CDR3 is TGTGCCAGCAGTTTAGGGGGGGCAAGGTCTGAAGCTTTCTTT. This translates into CASSLGGARSEAFF. The whole variable domain, remainder taken from reference TRBV28 and TRBJ1-1, is DVKVTQSSRYLVKRTGEKVFLECVQDMDHENMFWYRQDPGLGLRLIYFSYDVKMKEKGDIPEGYSVSREKKERFSLILESASTNQTSMYLCASSLGGARSEAFFGQGTRLTVV.

This clonotype was counted many times. V is TRBV3-2 and J is TRBJ1-3; the table names TRBD1, a call not compared with the DNA. TRBV3-2 is listed as a pseudogene. This CDR3 has 15 residues. CDR3 coding DNA: TGTGCCAGCAGCCGCGCCGGGAGCTCTGGAAACACCATATATTTT. This sequence encodes CASSRAGSSGNTIYF.

This clonotype was observed at least ten times. This chain links TRBV20-1 with TRBJ2-1; TRBD2 aligns across 13 bases. V dropped 3 bases and J dropped 0; count of bases not matched to a gene: 5. The CDR3 runs to 17 residues. Germline V CDR1 and CDR2: DFQATT, SNEGSKA (reference sequence). CDR3 coding DNA: TGCAGTGCTAGGGGACTAGCGGGGTCGAACTCCTACAATGAGCAGTTCTTC. Protein: CSARGLAGSNSYNEQFF.

This clonotype has at least ten counts. The chain combines TRBV28 with TRBJ2-5, with TRBD1 matching 7 bases. The CDR3 is 13 residues long. With V trimmed by 9 bases and J by 4 bases, 8 bases remained unmatched. Germline loops: CDR1 MDHEN, CDR2 SYDVKM. The DNA of the CDR3 is TGTGCCAGTTCTAAGGGGGCTCCAGAGACCCAGTACTTC. Translating it yields CASSKGAPETQYF.